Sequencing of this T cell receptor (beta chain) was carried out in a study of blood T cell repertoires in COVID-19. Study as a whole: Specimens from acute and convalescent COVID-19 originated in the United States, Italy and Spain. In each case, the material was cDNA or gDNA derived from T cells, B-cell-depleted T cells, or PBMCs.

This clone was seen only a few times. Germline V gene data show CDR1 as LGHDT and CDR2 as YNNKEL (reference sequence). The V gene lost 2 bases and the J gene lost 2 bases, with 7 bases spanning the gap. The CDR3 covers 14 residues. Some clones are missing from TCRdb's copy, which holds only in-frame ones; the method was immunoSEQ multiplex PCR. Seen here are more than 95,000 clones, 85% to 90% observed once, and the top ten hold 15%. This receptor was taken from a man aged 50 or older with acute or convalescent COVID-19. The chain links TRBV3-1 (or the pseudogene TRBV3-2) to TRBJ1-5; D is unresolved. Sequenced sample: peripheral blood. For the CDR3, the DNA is TGTGCCAGCAGCCAAACGCCAGGCAATCAGCCCCAGCATTTT. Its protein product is CASSQTPGNQPQHF.